The 24 T cell receptor beta chains presented below share a single source sample, sequenced in a study of shared T cell receptors in the human thymus. Clones were read by immunoSEQ multiplex PCR, and TCRdb kept only the in-frame ones, dropping some. The profile covers more than 300,000 clones, with 85% to 95% appearing a single time and 0.015% to 0.02% taken by the ten largest. The specimen was thymocytes. These receptors were taken from a human donor.

The CDR3 nucleotides are TGCGCCAGCAGCTTGGAGGGGTCGGGGGAGAAAAAGACCCAGTACTTC. It specifies CASSLEGSGEKKTQYF. The chain links TRBV5-1 to TRBJ2-5, with a tentative D call TRBD2 (6 bases). This CDR3 has 16 amino acids. Trimming cost V 0 bases and J 6 bases, with 18 bases left between them. CDR1 and CDR2 (germline): SGHRS, YFSETQ.

The chain uses TRBV6-6 and TRBJ2-7; D is tentatively TRBD1 or TRBD2 (5 bases each). CDR3 length: 11 residues. Germline CDR1 reads MNHNY; CDR2 reads SVGAGI (reference sequence). Trimming cost V 6 bases and J 5 bases, with 8 bases left between them. The CDR3 is CASSRGHEQYF. The CDR3 nucleotides read TGTGCCAGCAGCCGGGGACACGAGCAGTACTTC.

The chain carries TRBV30 and TRBJ2-3; 11 bases match TRBD2. V shed 4 bases and J 2 bases; nucleotides not matched to a gene: 2. Germline CDR1 and CDR2: GTSNPN and SVGIG (reference sequence). There are 14 residues in the CDR3. Here the CDR3 reads CAWKGLADTDTQYF. As DNA, the CDR3 is TGTGCCTGGAAGGGACTAGCGGACACAGATACGCAGTATTTT.

The chain is built from TRBV4-1 and TRBJ2-5; 7 bases agree with TRBD1. The assigned J gene may be wrong: the sequence end matches TRBJ2-7 better. The CDR3 runs 15 residues. From germline, CDR1 is MGHRA and CDR2 YSYEKL. The CDR3 protein is CASSPSDRQWNEQYF. DNA of the CDR3: TGCGCCAGCAGCCCCTCGGACAGGCAGTGGAACGAGCAGTACTTC.

The chain combines TRBV7-6 with TRBJ2-5; D may be TRBD2 (6 bases). The CDR3 loop spans 18 amino acids. The germline V gene encodes CDR1 SGHVS and CDR2 FNYEAQ. V was shortened by 2 bases and J by 2 bases, with 21 bases between the two germline ends. The CDR3 loop is CASSLIRGGSEGQETQYF. CDR3 bases: TGTGCCAGCAGCTTAATTCGTGGAGGTTCGGAGGGTCAAGAGACCCAGTACTTC. The full variable domain, its missing parts supplied by reference TRBV7-6 and TRBJ2-5, is GAGVSQSPRYKVTKRGQDVALRCDPISGHVSLYWYRQALGQGPEFLTYFNYEAQQDKSGLPNDRFSAERPEGSISTLTIQRTEQRDSAMYRCASSLIRGGSEGQETQYFGPGTRLLVL.

V gene TRBV5-1 combines with J gene TRBJ2-7; possible D gene TRBD2, 6 bases. With 6 bases removed from V and 0 bases from J, the gap between germline ends came to 7 bases. This CDR3 is 12 amino acids long. Per germline, CDR1 SGHRS and CDR2 YFSETQ. This CDR3 reads CASIGSSYEQYF. CDR3 bases: TGCGCCAGCATCGGGAGCTCCTACGAGCAGTACTTC.

The rearrangement joins TRBV11-2 to TRBJ2-3; D gene ambiguous. The CDR3 extends over 11 amino acids. Trimming took off 5 bases at V and 5 bases at J, with 5 bases between the two ends. Looked up from germline, CDR1 is SGHAT and CDR2 is FQNNGV. The chain's CDR3 is CASSLQDTQYF. The CDR3 DNA sequence: TGTGCCAGCAGCCTTCAAGATACGCAGTATTTT.

The count of this clone is one. This sequence joins TRBV11-3 and TRBJ2-2; tentatively, D is TRBD2 (6 bases). Germline loops: CDR1 SGHNT, CDR2 YENEEA. The CDR3 runs 13 residues. V was clipped by 5 bases and J by 6 bases, with 10 bases between them. The CDR3 region is CASSPGGPGELFF. CDR3 nucleotide sequence: TGTGCCAGCAGCCCCGGAGGGCCCGGGGAGCTGTTTTTT.

In its sample, this clone was seen a few times. The V gene is TRBV2, the J gene TRBJ1-2, with D unresolved. V gave up 4 bases and J gave up 4 bases, with 7 bases separating them. Germline V CDR1 and CDR2: SNHLY, FYNNEI. The CDR3 covers 12 residues. The CDR3: CASSVRSYGYTF. CDR3 DNA: TGTGCCAGCAGTGTTCGGAGCTATGGCTACACCTTC. The complete variable domain, with remaining parts taken from reference TRBV2 and TRBJ1-2, reads EPEVTQTPSHQVTQMGQEVILRCVPISNHLYFYWYRQILGQKVEFLVSFYNNEISEKSEIFDDQFSVERPDGSNFTLKIRSTKLEDSAMYFCASSVRSYGYTFGSGTRLTVV.

This sequence joins TRBV27 and TRBJ2-5, with 9 bases lining up with TRBD2. The germline CDR1 and CDR2 sequences are MNHEY and SMNVEV (reference sequence). The CDR3 loop spans 15 amino acids. Trimming removed 6 bases from V and 7 bases from J; junction bases left unmatched: 12. This CDR3 reads CASSPRWSSGGTQYF. As DNA, the CDR3 is TGTGCCAGCAGCCCACGGTGGAGTAGCGGGGGGACCCAGTACTTC.

This sequence joins TRBV5-6 and TRBJ1-1, with D possibly matching TRBD1 (5 bases). Germline V gives CDR1 SGHDT, CDR2 YYEEEE. The CDR3 length is 17 residues. V lost 0 bases, J lost 2 bases, and 17 bases lay in between. The CDR3 region is CASSLEGTDVNNTEAFF. The CDR3 nucleotides read TGTGCCAGCAGCTTGGAGGGGACGGATGTTAATAACACTGAAGCTTTCTTT.

The chain carries TRBV5-1 and TRBJ2-7, with TRBD2 matching over 7 bases. The junction had 6 bases not matched to a gene; V was cut back by 1 base and J by 5 bases. The CDR3 length is 14 residues. Germline V gene sequence: CDR1 SGHRS, CDR2 YFSETQ. The CDR3 spells CASSLMGGSHEQYF. The DNA for the CDR3 is TGCGCCAGCAGCTTGATGGGCGGGAGCCACGAGCAGTACTTC.

The chain carries TRBV7-2 and TRBJ2-5, with a tentative D call TRBD2 (5 bases). The CDR3 runs 14 residues. Germline-derived CDR1 and CDR2 are SGHTA and FQGNSA. V was cut by 4 bases and J by 5 bases, with 14 bases left in between. CDR3 coding DNA: TGTGCCAGCAGCTACCTAGTACTAGGGGAGACCCAGTACTTC. It translates to CASSYLVLGETQYF.

Notes on this clone: One end of the junction does not line up with germline, which may come from a read error. This chain links TRBV5-1 with TRBJ2-6; D assignment may be TRBD1 or TRBD2 (6 bases each). CDR1 and CDR2 from the germline V gene are SGHRS and YFSETQ. This CDR3 is built from 20 residues. The CDR3 reads CASSGTRRDTQRSGVNVLTF. Here the CDR3 DNA reads TGCGCCAGCAGTGGGACTCGGCGGGACACCCAACGCTCTGGGGTCAACGTCCTGACTTTC.

The chain recombines TRBV7-6 with TRBJ2-7; a weak D match, TRBD1 (5 bases). The CDR3 is 15 residues long. The germline V and J ends were trimmed by 3 bases and 5 bases, with 17 bases remaining between them. Germline assignment: CDR1 SGHVS and CDR2 FNYEAQ. Here the CDR3 reads CASSLFGMGPHEQYF. The CDR3 region has the DNA TGTGCCAGCAGCTTGTTTGGGATGGGGCCCCACGAGCAGTACTTC. The full variable domain, completed using reference TRBV7-6 and TRBJ2-7, is GAGVSQSPRYKVTKRGQDVALRCDPISGHVSLYWYRQALGQGPEFLTYFNYEAQQDKSGLPNDRFSAERPEGSISTLTIQRTEQRDSAMYRCASSLFGMGPHEQYFGPGTRLTVT.

The chain combines TRBV27 with TRBJ2-5; perhaps TRBD1 as D (5 bases). Germline V gene data show CDR1 as MNHEY and CDR2 as SMNVEV (reference sequence). The CDR3 runs to 13 residues. Trimming took 5 bases from V and 5 from J, leaving 12 bases between them. In DNA form, the CDR3 reads TGTGCCAGCAGTGGCCAGGGTGGGGAGACCCAGTACTTC. Translating gives CASSGQGGETQYF.

This sequence joins TRBV19 and TRBJ2-1, with 8 nucleotides matching TRBD1. Germline CDR1 and CDR2: LNHDA and SQIVND (reference sequence). This CDR3 has 15 amino acids. Losses at the gene ends were 5 bases for V and 3 bases for J; bases not matched to a gene: 6. In nucleotides, the CDR3 is TGTGCCAGTAGTCTTTCCGGGACAGGCTACAATGAGCAGTTCTTC. It translates to CASSLSGTGYNEQFF.

The CDR3 nucleotides are TGTGCCAGCAGTTATCGGCGGGGGTTCGCCTATGGCTACACCTTC. Translation: CASSYRRGFAYGYTF. The rearrangement joins TRBV6-5 to TRBJ1-2; TRBD1 is a possible D gene (5 bases). Germline V gene data show CDR1 as MNHEY and CDR2 as SVGAGI. The V end lost 3 bases, the J end lost 4 bases, and 15 bases lay between the germline ends. The CDR3 consists of 15 residues.

This clone has a single count. The CDR3 loop reads CASSLRLAGSTDTQYF. The DNA for the CDR3 is TGTGCCAGCAGTTTAAGATTAGCGGGATCCACAGATACGCAGTATTTT. The chain is built from TRBV27 and TRBJ2-3, with 8 bases lining up with TRBD2. Unmatched junction bases numbered 6, after V lost 2 bases and J lost 2 bases. The CDR3 length is 16 residues. Germline CDR1 reads MNHEY; CDR2 reads SMNVEV (reference sequence).

The chain combines TRBV5-4 with TRBJ2-7; D is possibly TRBD1 or TRBD2 (6 bases each). The CDR3 has 15 amino acids. Germline lookup yields CDR1 SGHNT and CDR2 YYREEE (reference sequence). V was cut by 5 bases and J by 2 bases, with 17 bases left in between. Written as DNA, the CDR3 is TGTGCCAGCAGTAAGGGGGGCCTGATAACCTACGAGCAGTACTTC. Amino acid sequence: CASSKGGLITYEQYF.

DNA of the CDR3: TGTGCCAGCAGCTTAGGGTGGCTAGCGCGGGAGACGTACGATACGCAGTATTTT. It specifies CASSLGWLARETYDTQYF. The genes are TRBV7-6 and TRBJ2-3, with 7 bases aligning to TRBD2. V dropped 1 base and J dropped 6; count of bases not matched to a gene: 16. The CDR3 consists of 18 residues. Per the germline V gene, CDR1 is SGHVS and CDR2 is FNYEAQ. The full variable domain, with the rest looked up from reference TRBV7-6 and TRBJ2-3, is GAGVSQSPRYKVTKRGQDVALRCDPISGHVSLYWYRQALGQGPEFLTYFNYEAQQDKSGLPNDRFSAERPEGSISTLTIQRTEQRDSAMYRCASSLGWLARETYDTQYFGPGTRLTVL.

This rearrangement joins TRBV5-4 to TRBJ2-7; possible D gene TRBD2, 5 bases. Germline-derived CDR1 and CDR2 are SGHNT and YYREEE (reference sequence). Trimming left V 0 bases short and J 5 bases short, with 15 bases between. The CDR3 loop spans 15 amino acids. For the CDR3, the DNA is TGTGCCAGCAGCTTGGGGGCTAGCTTCCCCCACGAGCAGTACTTC. This codes for CASSLGASFPHEQYF.

The chain has TRBV19 and TRBJ2-3, with D perhaps TRBD2 (5 bases). V was trimmed by 8 bases and J by 3 bases, leaving 12 bases between them. This CDR3 is 13 amino acids long. Germline CDR1 reads LNHDA; CDR2 reads SQIVND (reference sequence). In DNA, the CDR3 is TGTGCCAGTGGGAGCGTCAAAACAGATACGCAGTATTTT. Translating it yields CASGSVKTDTQYF.

The genes are TRBV2 and TRBJ2-1; 8 nucleotides match TRBD1. The ends lost 10 bases at V and 7 bases at J; junction bases unmatched: 9. There are 13 residues in the CDR3. Germline-derived CDR1 and CDR2 are SNHLY and FYNNEI. CDR3 DNA sequence: TGTGCCAAGGACAGGGAGGATGGAAATGAGCAGTTCTTC. Its protein product is CAKDREDGNEQFF. The full variable domain, its missing parts supplied by reference TRBV2 and TRBJ2-1, is EPEVTQTPSHQVTQMGQEVILRCVPISNHLYFYWYRQILGQKVEFLVSFYNNEISEKSEIFDDQFSVERPDGSNFTLKIRSTKLEDSAMYFCAKDREDGNEQFFGPGTRLTVL.